One sample yielded the 26 T cell receptor beta chains listed below, sequenced in a study of blood T cell repertoires in COVID-19. Profiled with immunoSEQ multiplex PCR; TCRdb holds only in-frame clones, not every one. The sample includes approximately 85,000 clones, 81% of them seen just once. Sequencing was carried out using peripheral blood. The receptors were sampled from a human donor in a cohort sampled during active COVID-19.

The V and J genes are TRBV27 and TRBJ2-3; 10 bases are shared with TRBD2. The germline V gene has CDR1 MNHEY and CDR2 SMNVEV (reference sequence). V lost 2 bases to trimming and J lost 0 bases; unmatched junction nucleotides: 5. The CDR3 loop spans 17 amino acids. The CDR3: CASSLTRTSGSTDTQYF. The CDR3 coding sequence is TGTGCCAGCAGTTTAACCCGGACTAGCGGTAGCACAGATACGCAGTATTTT.

This clone was observed a single time. The chain uses TRBV12-3 or TRBV12-4 and TRBJ2-1; the D is unclear. V was cut by 6 bases and J by 5 bases, with 8 bases left in between. The CDR3 contains 12 residues. The CDR3 spells CASSLLNNEQFF. The CDR3 nucleotides read TGTGCCAGCAGCCTACTGAACAATGAGCAGTTCTTC.

This sequence joins TRBV6-5 and TRBJ2-7, with a possible D match to TRBD2 (6 bases). CDR1 MNHEY and CDR2 SVGAGI come from the germline V gene. The CDR3 totals 15 residues. V was cut by 2 bases and J by 2 bases, with 13 bases left in between. The CDR3 spells CASSYAGGATYEQYF. The CDR3 DNA is TGTGCCAGCAGTTACGCTGGAGGGGCGACCTACGAGCAGTACTTC.

The rearrangement links TRBV5-1 to TRBJ1-1, with TRBD1 as a possible D gene (5 bases). CDR1 SGHRS and CDR2 YFSETQ come from the germline V gene. The V and J ends lost 5 bases and 1 base respectively, with 12 bases between them. The CDR3 is made up of 14 amino acids. CDR3 coding DNA: TGCGCCAGCAGTTCCAGGGAAGGGAACACTGAAGCTTTCTTT. Amino acid sequence: CASSSREGNTEAFF.

The chain employs TRBV5-1 and TRBJ2-2; possible D gene TRBD1, 6 bases. V was clipped by 0 bases and J by 4 bases, with 16 bases between them. The germline V gene has CDR1 SGHRS and CDR2 YFSETQ. The CDR3 is 17 residues long. The CDR3 nucleotides are TGCGCCAGCAGCTTGGCCGGTGGACAGTTTCTCACCGGGGAGCTGTTTTTT. This sequence encodes CASSLAGGQFLTGELFF.

The chain uses TRBV7-2 and TRBJ2-3, with unresolved D. Per the germline V gene, CDR1 is SGHTA and CDR2 is FQGNSA. Trimming removed 3 bases at V and 2 bases at J, with 9 bases between. The CDR3 is made up of 14 amino acids. The CDR3, as DNA: TGTGCCAGCAGCTTCGGCGGCGACACAGATACGCAGTATTTT. Translated, it gives CASSFGGDTDTQYF.

The V call is TRBV7-9, the J call TRBJ2-2; D gene unclear. V lost 6 bases to trimming and J lost 6 bases, with 20 bases between them. Germline V gives CDR1 SEHNR, CDR2 FQNEAQ (reference sequence). This CDR3 is built from 16 residues. The CDR3 reads CASSPKPAGRAGELFF. The CDR3 DNA follows: TGTGCCAGCAGTCCAAAGCCCGCAGGTAGAGCCGGGGAGCTGTTTTTT. The entire variable domain, with the rest obtained from reference TRBV7-9 and TRBJ2-2, is as follows: DTGVSQNPRHKITKRGQNVTFRCDPISEHNRLYWYRQTLGQGPEFLTYFQNEAQLEKSRLLSDRFSAERPKGSFSTLEIQRTEQGDSAMYLCASSPKPAGRAGELFFGEGSRLTVL.

The chain is built from TRBV19 and TRBJ1-2; 8 nucleotides agree with TRBD1. Germline V gene sequence: CDR1 LNHDA, CDR2 SQIVND (reference sequence). The CDR3 spans 16 residues. Germline trimming cut 3 bases from V and 1 base from J; bases unmatched to any gene: 7. This chain's CDR3 is CASSIGRQGYNYGYTF. CDR3 nucleotide sequence: TGTGCCAGTAGTATTGGGAGACAGGGGTATAACTATGGCTACACCTTC. Complete variable domain (other parts from reference TRBV19 and TRBJ1-2): DGGITQSPKYLFRKEGQNVTLSCEQNLNHDAMYWYRQDPGQGLRLIYYSQIVNDFQKGDIAEGYSVSREKKESFPLTVTSAQKNPTAFYLCASSIGRQGYNYGYTFGSGTRLTVV.

V is TRBV19 and J is TRBJ1-6, with TRBD1 matching over 9 bases. Germline V gene lookup returns CDR1 LNHDA and CDR2 SQIVND (reference sequence). V shed 4 bases and J 7 bases; nucleotides not matched to a gene: 2. The CDR3 covers 14 residues. CDR3 loop: CASSTDRGNSPLHF. The CDR3 bases are TGTGCCAGTAGTACGGACAGGGGAAATTCACCCCTCCACTTT.

The chain is built from TRBV19 and TRBJ1-5; D unresolved. This CDR3 is 14 amino acids long. V lost 6 bases and J lost 0, with 9 bases in between. Germline V gene lookup returns CDR1 LNHDA and CDR2 SQIVND (reference sequence). The CDR3: CASRSIYSNQPQHF. The DNA of the CDR3 is TGTGCCAGTAGGAGCATTTATAGCAATCAGCCCCAGCATTTT.

The rearrangement joins TRBV19 to TRBJ2-3; 9 bases are a match to TRBD1. The junction had 2 bases not matched to a gene; V was cut back by 7 bases and J by 0 bases. Germline loops: CDR1 LNHDA, CDR2 SQIVND (reference sequence). The CDR3 consists of 14 residues. The CDR3 nucleotides are TGTGCCAGTACCGGGACAGGGAGCACAGATACGCAGTATTTT. Translation gives CASTGTGSTDTQYF.

The V and J genes are TRBV3-1 (or the pseudogene TRBV3-2) and TRBJ1-2; tentative D call: TRBD1 (5 bases). The germline V gene has CDR1 LGHDT and CDR2 YNNKEL (reference sequence). Trimming left V 0 bases short and J 5 bases short, with 16 bases between. This CDR3 is built from 16 residues. The CDR3: CASSQDRPRGGYGYTF. The CDR3 DNA reads as TGTGCCAGCAGCCAAGACAGGCCCCGGGGGGGGTATGGCTACACCTTC.

V gene TRBV6-5 combines with J gene TRBJ1-2; a possible D gene is TRBD1 (6 bases). The V end was cut by 5 bases, the J end by 4 bases, with 14 bases between. The CDR3 is made up of 14 amino acids. The germline V gene encodes CDR1 MNHEY and CDR2 SVGAGI. Here the CDR3 DNA reads TGTGCCAGCAGTAACAGGGAAAGCGGCTATGGCTACACCTTC. Protein product: CASSNRESGYGYTF.

This clone has a handful of counts. V usage is TRBV5-1 and J usage is TRBJ1-4, with no clear D. Trimming left V 4 bases short and J 3 bases short, with 16 bases between. The CDR3 length is 16 residues. Germline V gene sequence: CDR1 SGHRS, CDR2 YFSETQ. CDR3 nucleotides: TGCGCCAGCAGCCGCGGCCCAGAGGGCGCTAATGAAAAACTGTTTTTT. Protein product: CASSRGPEGANEKLFF.

The gene calls are TRBV5-5 and TRBJ2-7; D call uncertain. Deletions cut 0 bases from V and 5 bases from J, with 9 bases between. The CDR3 totals 13 residues. The germline gives CDR1 SGHKS, CDR2 YYEKEE (reference sequence). CDR3 DNA sequence: TGTGCCAGCAGCTTGGTTAGCCTCCACGAGCAGTACTTC. The encoded protein is CASSLVSLHEQYF.

This sequence joins TRBV28 and TRBJ1-6; D not resolved. The germline V gene encodes CDR1 MDHEN and CDR2 SYDVKM. The CDR3 runs to 11 residues. The ends were cut back, 5 bases at V and 6 bases at J, with 2 bases in the middle. The CDR3 reads CASSRNSPLHF. The CDR3 nucleotides are TGTGCCAGCAGTCGTAATTCACCCCTCCACTTT. Using reference TRBV28 and TRBJ1-6 for the parts outside the CDR3, the full variable domain is DVKVTQSSRYLVKRTGEKVFLECVQDMDHENMFWYRQDPGLGLRLIYFSYDVKMKEKGDIPEGYSVSREKKERFSLILESASTNQTSMYLCASSRNSPLHFGNGTRLTVT.

J is TRBJ2-1 and V is TRBV4-1; 11 nucleotides agree with TRBD2. V was clipped by 1 base and J by 3 bases; unmatched bases: 5. The CDR3 sequence is 17 residues long. From germline, CDR1 is MGHRA and CDR2 YSYEKL. CDR3 DNA: TGCGCCAGCAGCCAAGGGGTACTAGCGGGGGACTACAATGAGCAGTTCTTC. It encodes CASSQGVLAGDYNEQFF.

The rearrangement links TRBV28 to TRBJ1-1, with 7 bases aligning to TRBD1. V dropped 5 bases and J dropped 10; count of bases not matched to a gene: 7. This CDR3 is 12 amino acids long. Germline-derived CDR1 and CDR2 are MDHEN and SYDVKM. The CDR3 loop is CASSTRQGGAFF. The CDR3 nucleotides read TGTGCCAGCAGTACCCGACAGGGAGGAGCTTTCTTT.

V is TRBV7-2 and J is TRBJ2-7; D is undetermined. CDR1 SGHTA and CDR2 FQGNSA come from the germline V gene. The V and J ends lost 5 bases and 3 bases respectively, with 8 bases between them. The CDR3 is made up of 12 amino acids. CDR3 nucleotides: TGTGCCAGCAGCCTACTAAACTACGAGCAGTACTTC. Translating gives CASSLLNYEQYF.

CDR3 in amino acids: CASSYGTGTYEQYF. The CDR3 DNA reads TGTGCCAGCAGTTACGGTACAGGAACCTACGAGCAGTACTTC. V is TRBV6-6 and J is TRBJ2-7, with D possibly being TRBD1 (5 bases). Germline CDR1 reads MNHNY; CDR2 reads SVGAGI (reference sequence). This CDR3 region has 14 residues. The V end was cut by 2 bases, the J end by 2 bases, with 10 bases between.

This sequence joins TRBV7-9 and TRBJ2-3; 12 bases agree with TRBD2. J lost 1 base, V lost 2 bases, and 1 base had no gene match. The CDR3 has 16 residues. Germline CDR1 is SEHNR and CDR2 is FQNEAQ (reference sequence). DNA for the CDR3: TGTGCCAGCAGCTTACTAGCGGGGGGGGGCACAGATACGCAGTATTTT. This translates into CASSLLAGGGTDTQYF.

This clone was seen a single time. The chain employs TRBV5-1 and TRBJ2-1; TRBD2 matches 8 bases. Germline CDR1 SGHRS, CDR2 YFSETQ. J lost 3 bases, V lost 2 bases, and 4 bases had no gene match. This CDR3 comprises 15 residues. The CDR3 DNA reads TGCGCCAGCAGCTTCAGCGGGGGCTACTACAATGAGCAGTTCTTC. Protein: CASSFSGGYYNEQFF.

The gene calls are TRBV27 and TRBJ1-2; D not certain. The length of the CDR3 is 12 residues. Germline CDR1 is MNHEY and CDR2 is SMNVEV (reference sequence). Trimming pared 4 bases from V and 8 bases from J, leaving 11 bases between. The CDR3 region is CASSSLTGGYTF. In DNA, the CDR3 is TGTGCCAGCAGTTCCCTCACGGGGGGCTACACCTTC.

In DNA, the CDR3 is TGCGCCAGCAGCTCCGGACAGGGCGTTCATGGCTACACCTTC. Amino acid sequence: CASSSGQGVHGYTF. The V call is TRBV5-1, the J call TRBJ1-2; 8 bases are a match to TRBD1. The germline V gene has CDR1 SGHRS and CDR2 YFSETQ. J lost 6 bases, V lost 3 bases, and 7 bases had no gene match. The CDR3 runs 14 residues.

This clone was seen just once. Written as DNA, the CDR3 is TGTGCCAGCTCCAGGGGTTGGGAGTTAGACACTGAAGCTTTCTTT. Amino acids: CASSRGWELDTEAFF. V gene TRBV11-2 combines with J gene TRBJ1-1; the D gene is possibly TRBD1 (6 bases). CDR1 is SGHAT and CDR2 is FQNNGV in the germline V gene. V was trimmed by 8 bases and J by 3 bases, leaving 19 bases between them. The CDR3 has 15 residues.

The J gene is TRBJ2-1, the V gene TRBV9; 7 bases line up with TRBD1. The V segment lost 1 base and the J segment 5 bases; nucleotides outside the gene matches: 3. Germline CDR1 is SGDLS and CDR2 is YYNGEE. The CDR3 covers 14 residues. This chain's CDR3 is CASSVTGANNEQFF. The CDR3 DNA reads TGTGCCAGCAGCGTAACAGGGGCAAACAATGAGCAGTTCTTC.